A single sample is the source of the 8 T cell receptor beta chains below, sequenced in a study of a mutant IDH1 vaccine in newly diagnosed glioma. The antigens these receptors bind are not known. Time point meaning: week 47, end of study. Topical imiquimod was applied with each vaccine dose, which held 300 ug of mutant IDH1 20-mer peptide. Clones were sequenced by immunoSEQ multiplex PCR, and TCRdb holds only the in-frame ones, with some missing. Of some 50,000 clones listed, 65% are singletons. The input for sequencing was peripheral blood mononuclear cells (PBMCs), taken from a glioma patient whose treatment included an IDH1 peptide vaccine. These TCRs come from a middle-aged man with glioma. Some clones in this sample may be carry-over from other donors' samples.

The chain couples TRBV29-1 to TRBJ2-1, with D tentatively TRBD1 or TRBD2 (6 bases each). The V gene's germline CDR1 is SQVTM and CDR2 ANQGSEA. The CDR3 has 15 amino acids. The ends were cut back, 8 bases at V and 0 bases at J, with 17 bases in the middle. Here the CDR3 DNA reads TGCAGCTCCGGAAGGGGGGAAAGCTCCTACAATGAGCAGTTCTTC. It encodes CSSGRGESSYNEQFF.

The V and J genes are TRBV5-5 and TRBJ2-7; D is undetermined. This CDR3 has 13 amino acids. Germline V gene lookup returns CDR1 SGHKS and CDR2 YYEKEE (reference sequence). The ends were cut back, 1 base at V and 5 bases at J, with 10 bases in the middle. CDR3 amino acids: CASSLWGPHEQYF. CDR3 DNA sequence: TGTGCCAGCAGCTTGTGGGGTCCCCACGAGCAGTACTTC.

The J gene is TRBJ2-2, the V gene TRBV7-8; D tentatively reads TRBD1 or TRBD2 (6 bases each). V was cut by 10 bases and J by 1 base, with 13 bases left in between. This CDR3 has 14 amino acids. CDR1 is SGHVS, CDR2 FQNEAQ, per germline. The CDR3 bases are TGTGCCATCTCCAAGGGGGGGAACACCGGGGAGCTGTTTTTT. Translated: CAISKGGNTGELFF. Full variable domain (outside the CDR3, taken from reference TRBV7-8 and TRBJ2-2): GAGVSQSPRYKVAKRGQDVALRCDPISGHVSLFWYQQALGQGPEFLTYFQNEAQLDKSGLPSDRFFAERPEGSVSTLKIQRTQQEDSAVYLCAISKGGNTGELFFGEGSRLTVL.

CDR3 protein: CASRVPDLKGYEQYF. In DNA, the CDR3 is TGTGCCAGCAGAGTCCCTGACCTGAAGGGGTACGAGCAGTACTTC. V usage is TRBV28 and J usage is TRBJ2-7; TRBD1 is a possible D gene (5 bases). This CDR3 region has 15 residues. Germline V CDR1 and CDR2: MDHEN, SYDVKM. V lost 6 bases, J lost 4 bases, and 19 bases lay in between.

The chain links TRBV7-9 to TRBJ2-7, with TRBD1 matching 11 bases. CDR3 length equals 15 residues. Germline V gene data show CDR1 as SEHNR and CDR2 as FQNEAQ (reference sequence). V lost 5 bases to trimming and J lost 5 bases; unmatched junction nucleotides: 8. The CDR3 DNA reads TGTGCCAGCAGCAGGACAGGGGGCGCGTTCCACGAGCAGTACTTC. Translating it yields CASSRTGGAFHEQYF.

V gene TRBV2 combines with J gene TRBJ1-2; D call uncertain. Between the trimmed V and J ends, which lost 2 bases and 2 bases, there was a span of 6 bases. The CDR3 has 13 residues. The V gene's germline CDR1 is SNHLY and CDR2 FYNNEI. The CDR3 DNA follows: TGTGCCAGCAGTGAACCCCTAAACTATGGCTACACCTTC. Translation gives CASSEPLNYGYTF.

J is TRBJ2-7 and V is TRBV5-1; a weak D match, TRBD2 (6 bases). Deletions cut 4 bases from V and 0 bases from J, with 20 bases between. CDR3 length: 17 residues. Per the germline V gene, CDR1 is SGHRS and CDR2 is YFSETQ. CDR3 DNA: TGCGCCAGCAGCCCCTCAACCGGCGGGACTCACTCCTACGAGCAGTACTTC. This translates into CASSPSTGGTHSYEQYF.

The table lists this clone with a few counts. The V and J genes are TRBV7-3 and TRBJ1-1; 8 bases are a match to TRBD1. Germline-derived CDR1 and CDR2 are SGHTA and FQGTGA. The CDR3 runs 15 residues. Losses at the gene ends were 4 bases for V and 5 bases for J; bases not matched to a gene: 9. This chain's CDR3 is CASSSRAGGRTEAFF. The DNA of the CDR3 is TGTGCCAGCAGCTCCCGAGCAGGGGGCAGAACTGAAGCTTTCTTT.